The 9 T cell receptor beta chains below all came from one sample that was sequenced in a study of CD8+CD57+ T cells in acquired aplastic anemia. Genomic DNA templated the TCR beta VDJ and CDR3 profiling. In TCRdb, the reads were re-called with MiXCR into one record per CDR3 protein. The sample holds about 120,000 distinct CDR3 sequences, under 60% seen once. An expansion of CD8+CD57+ cells by flow cytometry had been shown in patients chosen for sequencing. Sequencing was performed on sorted CD4+, CD8+, or CD8+CD57+ T cells (not recorded which) from PBMCs. The receptors derive from a human donor with aplastic anemia.

In its sample, this clonotype was seen a few times. The chain recombines TRBV19 with TRBJ2-7; D unresolved. With 4 bases removed from V and 6 bases from J, the gap between germline ends came to 13 bases. Per the germline V gene, CDR1 is LNHDA and CDR2 is SQIVND (reference sequence). The CDR3 is 13 amino acids. The CDR3 DNA reads as TGTGCCAGTAGTACCGACGTGTGGGCCGAGCAGTACTTC. Its translation: CASSTDVWAEQYF.

The chain couples TRBV6-2 or TRBV6-3 to TRBJ2-1; D is possibly TRBD1 (6 bases). Trimming took off 0 bases at V and 5 bases at J, with 20 bases between the two ends. CDR1 and CDR2 from the germline V gene are MNHEY and SVGEGT. This CDR3 is 18 amino acids long. The CDR3 reads CASSYSILEGVRDNEQFF. CDR3 sequence (DNA): TGTGCCAGCAGTTACTCGATATTAGAGGGGGTTCGCGACAATGAGCAGTTCTTC.

The CDR3 DNA reads TGTGCCAGCAGCCAAGATCAAGGCCAGCATGGGTCCCAGTACTTC. It yields the protein CASSQDQGQHGSQYF. The rearrangement uses TRBV7-9 and TRBJ2-5; D remains ambiguous. Looked up from germline, CDR1 is SEHNR and CDR2 is FQNEAQ (reference sequence). The CDR3 loop spans 15 amino acids. V lost 5 bases, J lost 9 bases, and 22 bases lay in between.

This clonotype was detected once. The CDR3 spells CASSDIYEQYF. The DNA for the CDR3 is TGTGCCAGCAGTGATATATACGAGCAGTACTTC. V and J are TRBV6-6 and TRBJ2-7, with no clear D. CDR3 length: 11 amino acids. CDR1 and CDR2 from the germline V gene are MNHNY and SVGAGI (reference sequence). Deletions cut 5 bases from V and 4 bases from J, with 6 bases between.

Worth noting for this clonotype: A single base separates this from a much larger clone, so it may be a read error. The chain combines TRBV20-1 with TRBJ2-5, with 7 positions matching TRBD1. The CDR3 runs to 14 residues. The V gene end was trimmed by 3 bases and the J gene end by 4 bases; junction bases not matched to a gene: 8. The germline V gene has CDR1 DFQATT and CDR2 SNEGSKA (reference sequence). CDR3 amino acids: CSARDRQGRETQYF. The CDR3 DNA follows: TGCAGTGCTAGGGACCGACAGGGTCGAGAGACCCAGTACTTC.

The chain couples TRBV7-8 to TRBJ2-7; D is unresolved. Trimming pared 2 bases from V and 3 bases from J, leaving 14 bases between. The CDR3 extends over 15 amino acids. The germline V gene encodes CDR1 SGHVS and CDR2 FQNEAQ. CDR3 sequence (DNA): TGTGCCAGCAGCTTAAGTTTAGTCCCCCACTACGAGCAGTACTTC. Translated, it gives CASSLSLVPHYEQYF.

The chain couples TRBV25-1 to TRBJ1-1, with a weak D call TRBD1 (6 bases). V lost 0 bases to trimming and J lost 9 bases, with 14 bases between them. There are 14 residues in the CDR3. Germline assignment: CDR1 MGHDK and CDR2 SYGVNS. CDR3 sequence reads: CASSEYGGPVKAFF. The CDR3 DNA sequence: TGTGCCAGCAGTGAATATGGGGGGCCGGTGAAAGCTTTCTTT.

This clonotype was seen repeatedly, ten times or more. The chain is built from TRBV7-9 and TRBJ1-2, with TRBD1 identical over 9 bases. The length of the CDR3 is 14 residues. Germline V gene lookup returns CDR1 SEHNR and CDR2 FQNEAQ (reference sequence). J gave up 8 bases and V 3 bases, and 7 bases lay outside the gene matches. DNA of the CDR3: TGTGCCAGCAGCTTCTTGGGACAGGGTGTGGGCTACACCTTC. Its protein is CASSFLGQGVGYTF.

The rearrangement uses TRBV15 and TRBJ2-7, with 11 bases matching TRBD2. J gave up 3 bases and V 3 bases, and 4 bases lay outside the gene matches. Germline V CDR1 and CDR2: LNHNV, YYDKDF (reference sequence). CDR3 length: 15 residues. Written as DNA, the CDR3 is TGTGCCACCAGCAGGACCGGGACTAGCGGCTACGAGCAGTACTTC. It yields the protein CATSRTGTSGYEQYF.